Shown below are 7 T cell receptor beta chains from a single sample sequenced in a study of regulatory T cells in long-lasting Graves disease. Researchers made TCR beta libraries by using iRepertoire HTBI primers and running Arm-PCR on CDR3 regions. MiXCR was run by TCRdb on the multiplex PCR reads, yielding one entry per CDR3 protein. This sample yields about 460,000 distinct CDR3 sequences, of which 14% are seen a single time; approximately 19% belongs to the top ten. Documented time point: newly diagnosed GD, antithyroid drugs for less than 3 months. Isolated PBMC RNA provided the starting material for the TCR library. The sample was also reused in another study, on T cells in Graves' hyperthyroidism and ophthalmopathy.

The specimen was peripheral blood mononuclear cells (PBMCs), collected at new diagnosis, from a patient treated with antithyroid drugs. The receptors derive from a woman aged 50 to 65 with Graves disease.

V is TRBV6-1 and J is TRBJ1-1, with 7 nucleotides matching TRBD1. The CDR3 covers 14 residues. Germline CDR1 is MNHNS and CDR2 is SASEGT. Trimming at V came to 7 bases and at J to 0 bases, leaving 5 bases not matched to a gene. The CDR3 coding sequence is TGTGCCAGCACCAAGGGACAGATGAACACTGAAGCTTTCTTT. Its protein is CASTKGQMNTEAFF.

This clonotype was recorded at least ten times. This chain uses TRBV6-1 with TRBJ2-7, with TRBD1 matching 10 bases. CDR1 is MNHNS, CDR2 SASEGT, per germline. Trimming took 2 bases from V and 3 from J; bases not matched to a gene: 7. The CDR3 totals 16 residues. The CDR3 coding sequence is TGTGCCAGCAGTGAAATCGGGACAGGGGTAAGCTACGAGCAGTACTTC. The encoded protein is CASSEIGTGVSYEQYF.

This clonotype showed up many times. The CDR3 sequence is CSVEDRKSEEQFF. Written as DNA, the CDR3 is TGCAGCGTTGAAGACCGGAAAAGCGAGGAGCAGTTCTTC. The chain joins TRBV29-1 to TRBJ2-1; D gene ambiguous. CDR3 size: 13 residues. V gave up 0 bases and J gave up 10 bases, with 13 bases separating them. CDR1 and CDR2 from the germline V gene are SQVTM and ANQGSEA.

This clonotype was counted at least ten times. The gene calls are TRBV5-6 and TRBJ2-5, with 14 bases fitting TRBD2. The V and J ends lost 6 bases and 5 bases, in that order; junction bases with no gene match: 15. The CDR3 runs 18 residues. Germline V gene sequence: CDR1 SGHDT, CDR2 YYEEEE. CDR3 coding DNA: TGTGCCAGCATCACAACGGGACTAGCGGGAGCCTGGGGGGAGACCCAGTACTTC. It encodes CASITTGLAGAWGETQYF.

This clonotype was picked up a small number of times. This rearrangement joins TRBV5-1 to TRBJ2-3; D uncertain. Deletions cut 4 bases from V and 3 bases from J, with 15 bases between. The CDR3 spans 15 residues. In germline, CDR1 is SGHRS, CDR2 YFSETQ. CDR3 loop: CASSQVLIPTDTQYF. CDR3 DNA sequence: TGCGCCAGCAGCCAAGTGCTGATTCCGACAGATACGCAGTATTTT.

This clonotype was seen a few times. The chain employs TRBV5-1 and TRBJ2-3, with a weak D call TRBD1 (6 bases). Germline V CDR1 and CDR2: SGHRS, YFSETQ. The germline V and J ends were trimmed by 7 bases and 2 bases, with 11 bases remaining between them. The CDR3 contains 13 residues. CDR3 sequence: CASSAGVTDTQYF. CDR3 DNA: TGCGCCAGCTCGGCAGGGGTCACAGATACGCAGTATTTT.

In this sample, this clonotype turned up once. Since the CDR3 does not end with the conserved phenylalanine or tryptophan, this likely comes from a read error. The V call is TRBV5-1, the J call TRBJ2-7; D might be TRBD2 (6 bases). Between the trimmed V and J ends, which lost 5 bases and 3 bases, there was a span of 18 bases. CDR1 SGHRS and CDR2 YFSETQ come from the germline V gene. The CDR3 runs 15 residues. CDR3 protein: CASSREASGDYEQYS. In DNA form, the CDR3 reads TGCGCCAGCAGTCGAGAGGCCTCGGGGGACTACGAGCAGTACTCC.